The 5 T cell receptor beta chains reported below all come from one sample, sequenced in a study of T cell repertoires in ileal Crohn's disease. Sequencing used immunoSEQ multiplex PCR; TCRdb keeps in-frame clones, though not all of them. The sample carries approximately 17,000 clones, 75% to 90% recorded once. Sequencing was carried out using ileal tissue. These receptors originate from an adult with Crohn's disease.

V usage is TRBV4-2 and J usage is TRBJ1-1; D is unclear. The ends were cut back, 3 bases at V and 3 bases at J, with 11 bases in the middle. Germline-derived CDR1 and CDR2 are LGHNA and YNFKEQ. The length of the CDR3 is 14 residues. The DNA for the CDR3 is TGTGCCAGCAGCCAGGGAGGGCGGCACACTGAAGCTTTCTTT. Translated, it gives CASSQGGRHTEAFF.

The chain joins TRBV7-9 to TRBJ1-2, with D hard to call. Germline V gives CDR1 SEHNR, CDR2 FQNEAQ (reference sequence). The V and J ends lost 2 bases and 0 bases respectively, with 4 bases between them. This CDR3 is built from 13 residues. For the CDR3, the DNA is TGTGCCAGCAGCTTAATATCTAACTATGGCTACACCTTC. Translated, it gives CASSLISNYGYTF. The full variable domain, its missing parts supplied by reference TRBV7-9 and TRBJ1-2, is DTGVSQNPRHKITKRGQNVTFRCDPISEHNRLYWYRQTLGQGPEFLTYFQNEAQLEKSRLLSDRFSAERPKGSFSTLEIQRTEQGDSAMYLCASSLISNYGYTFGSGTRLTVV.

This clone was detected only a few times. The gene calls are TRBV4-2 and TRBJ2-5; D possibly corresponds to TRBD2 (7 bases). CDR1 is LGHNA and CDR2 is YNFKEQ in the germline V gene. Trimming pared 5 bases from V and 3 bases from J, leaving 13 bases between. The CDR3 runs to 14 residues. CDR3 sequence: CASSGGAGEETQYF. The CDR3 DNA reads as TGTGCCAGCAGCGGGGGGGCAGGGGAAGAGACCCAGTACTTC.

The V call is TRBV4-2, the J call TRBJ2-3; TRBD1 aligns across 12 bases. The CDR3 is made up of 16 amino acids. Trimming at V came to 4 bases and at J to 4 bases, leaving 6 bases not matched to a gene. CDR1 LGHNA and CDR2 YNFKEQ come from the germline V gene. The CDR3 coding sequence is TGTGCCAGCAGCCGGGGGACAGGGGGCGCATCAGATACGCAGTATTTT. This gives the protein CASSRGTGGASDTQYF.

The chain has TRBV5-4 and TRBJ1-6; D may be TRBD1 (5 bases). Germline V lookup: CDR1 SGHNT, CDR2 YYREEE (reference sequence). CDR3 length: 16 amino acids. V lost 0 bases and J 9 bases, leaving 16 bases between the germline ends. The CDR3 here is CASSLDLRRQGSPLHF. The CDR3 DNA reads as TGTGCCAGCAGCTTGGATCTTAGGCGCCAGGGTTCACCCCTCCACTTT.